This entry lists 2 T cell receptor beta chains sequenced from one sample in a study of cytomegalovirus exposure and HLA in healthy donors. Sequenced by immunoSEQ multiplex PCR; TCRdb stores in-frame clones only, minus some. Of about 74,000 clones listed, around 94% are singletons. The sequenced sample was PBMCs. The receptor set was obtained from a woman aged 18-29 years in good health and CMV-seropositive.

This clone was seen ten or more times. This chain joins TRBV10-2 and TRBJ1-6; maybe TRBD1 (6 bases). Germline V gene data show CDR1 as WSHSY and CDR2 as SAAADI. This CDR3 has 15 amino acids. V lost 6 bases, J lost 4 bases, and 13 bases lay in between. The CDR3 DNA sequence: TGCGCCAGCAGCGACCATGGACAGTATAATTCACCCCTCCACTTT. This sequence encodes CASSDHGQYNSPLHF.

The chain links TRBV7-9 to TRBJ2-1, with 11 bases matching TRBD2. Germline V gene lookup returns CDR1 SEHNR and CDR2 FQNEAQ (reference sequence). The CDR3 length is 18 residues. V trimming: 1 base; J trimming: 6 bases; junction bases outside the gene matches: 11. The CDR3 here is CASSLGRLAGGSPNEQFF. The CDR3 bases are TGTGCCAGCAGCTTAGGGAGGCTAGCGGGAGGTAGCCCCAATGAGCAGTTCTTC. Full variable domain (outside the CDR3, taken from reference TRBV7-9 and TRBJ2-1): DTGVSQNPRHKITKRGQNVTFRCDPISEHNRLYWYRQTLGQGPEFLTYFQNEAQLEKSRLLSDRFSAERPKGSFSTLEIQRTEQGDSAMYLCASSLGRLAGGSPNEQFFGPGTRLTVL.